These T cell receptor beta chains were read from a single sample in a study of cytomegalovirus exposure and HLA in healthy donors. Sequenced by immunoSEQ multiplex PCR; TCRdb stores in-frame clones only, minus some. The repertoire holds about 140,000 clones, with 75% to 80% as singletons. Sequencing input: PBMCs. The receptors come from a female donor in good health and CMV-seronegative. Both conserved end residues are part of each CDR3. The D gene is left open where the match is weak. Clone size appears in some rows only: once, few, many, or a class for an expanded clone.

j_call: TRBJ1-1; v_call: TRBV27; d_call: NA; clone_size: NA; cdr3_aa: CASSLPPGLNTEAFF; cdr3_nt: TGTGCCAGCAGTTTACCCCCAGGGTTGAACACTGAAGCTTTCTTT
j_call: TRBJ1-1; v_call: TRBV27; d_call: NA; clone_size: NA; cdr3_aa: CASSPPGGEGTEAFF; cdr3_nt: TGTGCCAGCAGCCCGCCGGGAGGGGAAGGCACTGAAGCTTTCTTT
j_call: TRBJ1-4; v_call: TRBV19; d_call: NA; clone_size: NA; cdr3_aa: CASSMERGEKLFF; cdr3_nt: TGTGCCAGTAGTATGGAGCGGGGTGAAAAACTGTTTTTT
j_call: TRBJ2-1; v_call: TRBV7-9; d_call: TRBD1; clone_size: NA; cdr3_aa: CASSLVGARQGRTYNEQFF; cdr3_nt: TGTGCCAGCAGCTTAGTTGGGGCCCGACAGGGGAGGACCTACAATGAGCAGTTCTTC
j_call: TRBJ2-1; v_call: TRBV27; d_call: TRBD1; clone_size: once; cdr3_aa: CASSLSGDRINEQFF; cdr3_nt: TGTGCCAGCAGTTTATCAGGGGACAGGATCAATGAGCAGTTCTTC
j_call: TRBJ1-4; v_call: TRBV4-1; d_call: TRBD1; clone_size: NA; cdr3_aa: CASSRDREEEKLFF; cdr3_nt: TGCGCCAGCAGCCGGGACAGGGAGGAAGAAAAACTGTTTTTT
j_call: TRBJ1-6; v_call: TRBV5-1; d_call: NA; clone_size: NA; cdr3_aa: CASSLDKSGWNSPLHF; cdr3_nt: TGCGCCAGCAGCTTGGATAAAAGCGGGTGGAATTCACCCCTCCACTTT
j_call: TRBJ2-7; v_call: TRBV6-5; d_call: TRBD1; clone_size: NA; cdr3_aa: CASSFPGQGSAYEQYF; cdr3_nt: TGTGCCAGCAGTTTCCCCGGACAGGGGTCGGCCTACGAGCAGTACTTC
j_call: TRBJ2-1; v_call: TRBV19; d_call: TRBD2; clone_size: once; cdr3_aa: CASSSGTSGGGEQFF; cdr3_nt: TGTGCCAGTAGTTCCGGGACTAGCGGGGGAGGTGAGCAGTTCTTC
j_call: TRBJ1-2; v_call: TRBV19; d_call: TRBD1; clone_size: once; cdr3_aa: CASLTPGQQYGYTF; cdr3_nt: TGTGCCAGCTTAACTCCGGGACAGCAATATGGCTACACCTTC
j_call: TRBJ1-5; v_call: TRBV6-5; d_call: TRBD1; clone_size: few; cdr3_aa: CASSYSGGDQPQHF; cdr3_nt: TGTGCCAGCAGTTACTCAGGGGGCGATCAGCCCCAGCATTTT
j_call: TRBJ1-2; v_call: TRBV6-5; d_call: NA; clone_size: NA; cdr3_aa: CASRRTQSSPGGTF; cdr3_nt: TGTGCCAGCAGGCGAACTCAGAGCTCCCCCGGAGGCACCTTC
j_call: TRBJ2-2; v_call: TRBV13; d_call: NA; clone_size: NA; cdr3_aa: CASSGSMGARGTGELFF; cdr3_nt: TGTGCCAGCAGCGGTTCGATGGGGGCGCGTGGCACCGGGGAGCTGTTTTTT
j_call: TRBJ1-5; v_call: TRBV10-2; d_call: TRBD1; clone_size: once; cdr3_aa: CASSLGQSNQPQHF; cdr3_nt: TGCGCCAGCAGTCTGGGACAGAGCAATCAGCCCCAGCATTTT
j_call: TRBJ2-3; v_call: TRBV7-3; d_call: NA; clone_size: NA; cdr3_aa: CASSPGTSTDTQYF; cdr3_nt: TGTGCCAGCAGTCCCGGGACTAGCACAGATACGCAGTATTTT
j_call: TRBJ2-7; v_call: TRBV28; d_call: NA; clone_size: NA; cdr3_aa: CASSPNLGAGPYEQYF; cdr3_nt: TGTGCCAGCAGTCCTAACCTTGGGGCCGGCCCCTACGAGCAGTACTTC
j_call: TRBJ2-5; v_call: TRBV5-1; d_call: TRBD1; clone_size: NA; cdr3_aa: CASSTRTGEGTQYF; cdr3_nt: TGCGCCAGCAGCACACGGACAGGGGAGGGAACCCAGTACTTC
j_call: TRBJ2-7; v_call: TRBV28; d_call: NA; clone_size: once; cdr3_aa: CASSLNPGYEQYF; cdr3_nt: TGTGCCAGCAGTCTTAACCCCGGCTACGAGCAGTACTTC
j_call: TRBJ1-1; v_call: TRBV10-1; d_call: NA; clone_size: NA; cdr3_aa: CASSESGLPNTEAFF; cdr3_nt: TGCGCCAGCAGTGAGTCCGGGTTGCCGAACACTGAAGCTTTCTTT
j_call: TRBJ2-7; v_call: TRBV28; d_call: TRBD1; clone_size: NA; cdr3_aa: CASSLPTGGEQYF; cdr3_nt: TGTGCCAGCAGTTTGCCTACAGGGGGCGAGCAGTACTTC
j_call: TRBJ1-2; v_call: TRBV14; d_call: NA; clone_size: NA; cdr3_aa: CASSQEGTAYGYTF; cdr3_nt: TGTGCCAGCAGCCAAGAGGGCACTGCCTATGGCTACACCTTC
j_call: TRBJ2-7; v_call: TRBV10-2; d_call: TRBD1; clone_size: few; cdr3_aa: CASSGGQATYEQYF; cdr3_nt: TGCGCCAGCAGTGGGGGACAGGCCACCTACGAGCAGTACTTC
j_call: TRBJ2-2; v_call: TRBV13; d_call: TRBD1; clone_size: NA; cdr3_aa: CASSPTGAPQFF; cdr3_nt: TGTGCCAGCAGCCCGACAGGGGCGCCCCAATTTTTT
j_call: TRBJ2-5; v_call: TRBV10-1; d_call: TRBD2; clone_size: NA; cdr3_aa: CASSPPGLQSGGEQYF; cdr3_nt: TGCGCCAGCAGTCCGCCGGGACTACAGAGCGGGGGGGAGCAGTACTTC
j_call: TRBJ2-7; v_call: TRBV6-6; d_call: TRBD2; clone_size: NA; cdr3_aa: CASSRVGGEQYF; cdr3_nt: TGTGCCAGCAGCCGCGTGGGGGGGGAGCAGTACTTC
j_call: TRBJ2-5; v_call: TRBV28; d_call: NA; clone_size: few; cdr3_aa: CASSLSTGYQETQYF; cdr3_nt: TGTGCCAGCAGTTTAAGTACGGGATACCAAGAGACCCAGTACTTC
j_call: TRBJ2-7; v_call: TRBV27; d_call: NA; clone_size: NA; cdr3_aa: CASSIGRAYEQYF; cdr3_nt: TGTGCCAGCAGTATTGGCAGGGCCTACGAGCAGTACTTC
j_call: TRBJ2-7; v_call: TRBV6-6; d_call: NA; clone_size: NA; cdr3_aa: CASSYVGTDYEQYF; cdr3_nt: TGTGCCAGCAGTTACGTGGGCACCGACTACGAGCAGTACTTC
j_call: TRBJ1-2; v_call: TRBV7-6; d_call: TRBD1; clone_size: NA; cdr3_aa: CASSLKGGDIYGYTF; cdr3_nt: TGTGCCAGCAGCTTAAAAGGGGGCGATATCTATGGCTACACCTTC
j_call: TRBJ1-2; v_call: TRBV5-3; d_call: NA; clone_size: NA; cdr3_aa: CARSLAWAFRRNYGYTF; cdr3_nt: TGTGCCAGAAGCTTGGCCTGGGCGTTCAGGCGTAACTATGGCTACACCTTC
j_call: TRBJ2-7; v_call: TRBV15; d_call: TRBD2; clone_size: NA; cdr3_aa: CATSRDVAGGGYEQYF; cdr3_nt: TGTGCCACCAGCAGAGATGTGGCGGGGGGCGGATACGAGCAGTACTTC
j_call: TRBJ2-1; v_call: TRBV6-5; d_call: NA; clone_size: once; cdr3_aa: CASRKTDYNEQFF; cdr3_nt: TGTGCCAGCAGGAAGACAGACTACAATGAGCAGTTCTTC
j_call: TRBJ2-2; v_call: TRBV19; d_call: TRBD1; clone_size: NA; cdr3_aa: CASSIYGRGPGELFF; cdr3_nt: TGTGCCAGTAGTATCTACGGCAGGGGGCCCGGGGAGCTGTTTTTT
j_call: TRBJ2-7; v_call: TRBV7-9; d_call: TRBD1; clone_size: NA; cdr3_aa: CSSSLSEIRQGAGEQYF; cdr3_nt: TGTTCCAGCAGCTTATCAGAGATAAGACAGGGGGCTGGAGAGCAGTACTTC
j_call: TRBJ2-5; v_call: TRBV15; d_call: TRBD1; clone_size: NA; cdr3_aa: CATSRGSVGQQETQYF; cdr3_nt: TGTGCCACCAGCAGAGGAAGCGTGGGACAGCAAGAGACCCAGTACTTC
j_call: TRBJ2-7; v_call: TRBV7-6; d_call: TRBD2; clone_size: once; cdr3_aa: CASSQGLAGGTYEQYF; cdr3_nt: TGTGCCAGCAGCCAGGGACTAGCGGGGGGCACCTACGAGCAGTACTTC
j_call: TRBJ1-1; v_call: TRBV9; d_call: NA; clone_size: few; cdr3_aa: CASSVVAENTEAFF; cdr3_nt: TGTGCCAGCAGCGTAGTGGCAGAGAACACTGAAGCTTTCTTT
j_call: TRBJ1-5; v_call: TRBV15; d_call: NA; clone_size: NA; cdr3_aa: CATSRDLSTGGNQPQHF; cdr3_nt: TGTGCCACCAGCAGAGATCTATCTACGGGGGGTAATCAGCCCCAGCATTTT
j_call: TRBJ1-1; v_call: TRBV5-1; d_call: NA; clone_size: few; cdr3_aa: CASSTDRLNTEAFF; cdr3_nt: TGCGCCAGCAGCACTGACAGACTGAACACTGAAGCTTTCTTT
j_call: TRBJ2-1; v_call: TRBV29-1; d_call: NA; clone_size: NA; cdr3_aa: CSVGSNEQFF; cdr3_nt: TGCAGCGTCGGGAGCAATGAGCAGTTCTTC
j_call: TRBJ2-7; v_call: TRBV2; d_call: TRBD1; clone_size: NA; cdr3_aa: CASGEGQGAYEQYF; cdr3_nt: TGTGCCAGTGGCGAGGGGCAGGGGGCATACGAGCAGTACTTC
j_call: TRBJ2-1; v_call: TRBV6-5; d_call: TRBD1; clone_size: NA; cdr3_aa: CASSRQGGEQFF; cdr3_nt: TGTGCCAGCAGCCGACAGGGCGGGGAGCAGTTCTTC
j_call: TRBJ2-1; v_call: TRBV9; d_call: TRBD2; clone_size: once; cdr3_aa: CASSVSGSNEQFF; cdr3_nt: TGTGCCAGCAGCGTGAGCGGGAGTAATGAGCAGTTCTTC
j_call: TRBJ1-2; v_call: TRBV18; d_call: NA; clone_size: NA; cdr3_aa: CASSPQVGQRSNYGYTF; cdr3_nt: TGTGCCAGCTCACCGCAGGTGGGGCAGAGATCTAACTATGGCTACACCTTC
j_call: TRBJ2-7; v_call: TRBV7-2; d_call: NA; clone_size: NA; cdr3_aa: CASSLGRYLSEQYF; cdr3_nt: TGTGCCAGCAGCTTAGGCAGGTATCTTAGCGAGCAGTACTTC
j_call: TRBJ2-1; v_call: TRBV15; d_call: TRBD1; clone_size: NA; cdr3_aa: CATSRPPGQGYNEQFF; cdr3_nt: TGTGCCACCAGCAGACCCCCGGGACAGGGCTACAATGAGCAGTTCTTC
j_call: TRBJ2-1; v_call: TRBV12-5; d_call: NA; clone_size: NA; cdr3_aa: CASGLSRGHIYNEQFF; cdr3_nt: TGTGCTAGTGGTTTGTCCAGGGGCCATATCTACAATGAGCAGTTCTTC
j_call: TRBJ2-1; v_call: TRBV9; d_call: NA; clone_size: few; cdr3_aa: CASSVTPASEIVYNEQFF; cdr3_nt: TGTGCCAGCAGCGTAACACCAGCTAGCGAGATCGTGTACAATGAGCAGTTCTTC